Shown below are 17 T cell receptor beta chains from a single sample sequenced in a study of control samples from healthy donors and cancer patients. Here immunoSEQ multiplex PCR was the method, and the copy in TCRdb shows in-frame clones only, minus some. The sample carries 120,000 or so clones, around 87% recorded once. The sequencing input was blood. The receptor source for this set is a man in his 60s in good health.

The chain combines TRBV24-1 with TRBJ1-6, with D possibly matching TRBD1 (6 bases). V was pared by 5 bases and J by 9 bases, with 13 bases between. The CDR3 has 14 amino acids. CDR1 and CDR2 (germline): KGHDR, SFDVKD. The CDR3: CATSAPGDTSPLHF. For the CDR3, the DNA is TGTGCCACCAGTGCCCCAGGGGATACTTCACCCCTCCACTTT.

This sequence joins TRBV2 and TRBJ1-2, with D hard to call. The V and J ends lost 5 bases and 5 bases respectively, with 6 bases between them. Germline CDR1 SNHLY, CDR2 FYNNEI. The CDR3 is 11 residues long. The DNA of the CDR3 is TGTGCCAGCAGTCCCCAATATGGCTACACCTTC. Its translation is CASSPQYGYTF. The complete variable domain, with remaining parts taken from reference TRBV2 and TRBJ1-2, reads EPEVTQTPSHQVTQMGQEVILRCVPISNHLYFYWYRQILGQKVEFLVSFYNNEISEKSEIFDDQFSVERPDGSNFTLKIRSTKLEDSAMYFCASSPQYGYTFGSGTRLTVV.

This chain connects TRBV24-1 to TRBJ2-3, with D hard to call. This CDR3 comprises 14 residues. V lost 4 bases, J lost 5 bases, and 12 bases lay in between. Germline values: CDR1 KGHDR, CDR2 SFDVKD. CDR3 protein: CATSEQGIGDTQYF. The CDR3 nucleotides read TGTGCCACCAGTGAACAAGGTATTGGAGATACGCAGTATTTT.

J is TRBJ2-6 and V is TRBV27; D not certain. V was pared by 3 bases and J by 0 bases, with 6 bases between. Germline-derived CDR1 and CDR2 are MNHEY and SMNVEV (reference sequence). CDR3 size: 15 residues. CDR3 in DNA: TGTGCCAGCAGTTTTCACCACTCTGGGGCCAACGTCCTGACTTTC. Its translation: CASSFHHSGANVLTF.

The genes are TRBV20-1 and TRBJ2-7; TRBD1 might be the D (6 bases). Trimming cost V 5 bases and J 3 bases, with 8 bases left between them. CDR3 length: 11 residues. Germline CDR1 and CDR2: DFQATT and SNEGSKA (reference sequence). DNA of the CDR3: TGCAGTGCTGGGGACATCTACGAGCAGTACTTC. Translating gives CSAGDIYEQYF.

The chain links TRBV7-2 to TRBJ1-1; 8 bases are shared with TRBD1. The CDR3 extends over 15 amino acids. With 5 bases clipped from V and 3 bases from J, the junction kept 8 bases outside the gene matches. CDR1 and CDR2 (germline): SGHTA, FQGNSA. This CDR3 reads CASSPRQGWDTEAFF. In DNA form, the CDR3 reads TGTGCCAGCAGCCCTCGACAGGGGTGGGACACTGAAGCTTTCTTT.

This sequence joins TRBV3-1 (or the pseudogene TRBV3-2) and TRBJ2-5, with a possible D match to TRBD2 (5 bases). V lost 0 bases and J 5 bases, leaving 13 bases between the germline ends. Germline values: CDR1 LGHDT, CDR2 YNNKEL (reference sequence). The CDR3 length is 15 residues. CDR3 sequence reads: CASSQDVFSGETQYF. The CDR3 nucleotides are TGTGCCAGCAGCCAAGACGTTTTTTCGGGGGAGACCCAGTACTTC.

This clone was seen a single time. V gene TRBV18 combines with J gene TRBJ2-5; 8 bases fit TRBD2. J was trimmed by 9 bases and V by 8 bases; bases with no gene match: 11. This CDR3 comprises 13 residues. Germline loops: CDR1 KGHSH, CDR2 LQKENI. CDR3 coding DNA: TGTGCCAGCACCCAAGGATCCGGGAGGGCCCAGTACTTC. Protein sequence: CASTQGSGRAQYF.

The J gene is TRBJ2-3, the V gene TRBV4-2, with TRBD1 matching 10 bases. There are 15 residues in the CDR3. CDR1 LGHNA and CDR2 YNFKEQ come from the germline V gene. J gave up 6 bases and V 4 bases, and 7 bases lay outside the gene matches. The CDR3 DNA reads TGTGCCAGCAGCCGGCAGACAGGGGGCGTGGATACGCAGTATTTT. Translation: CASSRQTGGVDTQYF.

This chain links TRBV5-1 with TRBJ2-1, with 13 bases aligning to TRBD2. Germline V gene data show CDR1 as SGHRS and CDR2 as YFSETQ. The CDR3 length is 16 residues. The trim removed 3 bases at V and 1 base at J, leaving 1 base unmatched. The CDR3 region is CASSWTSGGSYNEQFF. CDR3 DNA sequence: TGCGCCAGCAGCTGGACTAGCGGGGGTTCCTACAATGAGCAGTTCTTC.

The table lists this clone with a few counts. This chain links TRBV4-2 with TRBJ1-6; D uncertain. The length of the CDR3 is 15 residues. The V gene lost 0 bases and the J gene lost 9 bases, with 12 bases spanning the gap. CDR1 is LGHNA, CDR2 YNFKEQ, per germline. The CDR3 loop is CASSQDLERTSPLHF. The CDR3 DNA reads as TGTGCCAGCAGCCAAGACTTGGAAAGGACTTCACCCCTCCACTTT.

The V and J genes are TRBV27 and TRBJ1-4; 11 nucleotides align to TRBD1. Germline V gene data show CDR1 as MNHEY and CDR2 as SMNVEV (reference sequence). The CDR3 is made up of 14 amino acids. Unmatched junction bases numbered 3, after V lost 5 bases and J lost 7 bases. The CDR3 loop is CASSLGTGGEKLFF. Here the CDR3 DNA reads TGTGCCAGCAGTCTTGGGACAGGGGGTGAAAAACTGTTTTTT.

The J gene is TRBJ1-3, the V gene TRBV6-5; unclear D gene. CDR1 is MNHEY, CDR2 SVGAGI, per germline. V gave up 7 bases and J gave up 0 bases, with 13 bases separating them. The CDR3 has 15 residues. CDR3 coding DNA: TGTGCCAGCACGAGCTCTACCAGCTCTGGAAACACCATATATTTT. It encodes CASTSSTSSGNTIYF.

The genes are TRBV10-3 and TRBJ1-3; D call uncertain. V lost 3 bases, J lost 3 bases, and 6 bases lay in between. CDR1 ENHRY and CDR2 SYGVKD come from the germline V gene. This CDR3 is built from 13 residues. The CDR3 DNA sequence: TGTGCCATCAGTGACAATAGTGGAAACACCATATATTTT. Its translation: CAISDNSGNTIYF.

The rearrangement links TRBV7-2 to TRBJ1-2; D is perhaps TRBD1 (6 bases). CDR3 length: 14 residues. V was pared by 5 bases and J by 4 bases, with 14 bases between. The V gene's germline CDR1 is SGHTA and CDR2 FQGNSA. CDR3 loop: CASSTYREGYGYTF. The CDR3 coding sequence is TGTGCCAGCAGCACCTACAGGGAGGGCTATGGCTACACCTTC.

The chain recombines TRBV24-1 with TRBJ1-2, with D hard to call. The V end was cut by 3 bases, the J end by 0 bases, with 10 bases between. This CDR3 region has 15 residues. Germline-derived CDR1 and CDR2 are KGHDR and SFDVKD. The CDR3 DNA sequence: TGTGCCACCAGTGATCATCTTAGCCCTAACTATGGCTACACCTTC. Translating gives CATSDHLSPNYGYTF.

V usage is TRBV18 and J usage is TRBJ1-1; 8 nucleotides agree with TRBD1. Trimming cost V 5 bases and J 6 bases; bases outside gene matches: 14. The length of the CDR3 is 16 residues. Germline V lookup: CDR1 KGHSH, CDR2 LQKENI. The CDR3, as DNA: TGTGCCAGCTCAAGGGTTTCAGGGGGCATCTCCTCTGAAGCTTTCTTT. It is translated as CASSRVSGGISSEAFF.